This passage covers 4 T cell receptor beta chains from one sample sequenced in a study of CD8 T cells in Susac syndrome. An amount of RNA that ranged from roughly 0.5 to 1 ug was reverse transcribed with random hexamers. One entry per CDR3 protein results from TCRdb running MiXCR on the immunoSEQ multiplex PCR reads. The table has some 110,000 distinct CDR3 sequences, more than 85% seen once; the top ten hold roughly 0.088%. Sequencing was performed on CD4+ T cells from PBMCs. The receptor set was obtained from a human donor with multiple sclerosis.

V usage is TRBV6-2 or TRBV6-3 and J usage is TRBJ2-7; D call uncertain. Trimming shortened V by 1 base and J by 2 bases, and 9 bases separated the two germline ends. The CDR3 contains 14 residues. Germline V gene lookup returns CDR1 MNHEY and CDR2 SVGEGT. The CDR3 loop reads CASSYLSNPYEQYF. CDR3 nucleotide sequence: TGTGCCAGCAGTTACTTGAGCAACCCCTACGAGCAGTACTTC.

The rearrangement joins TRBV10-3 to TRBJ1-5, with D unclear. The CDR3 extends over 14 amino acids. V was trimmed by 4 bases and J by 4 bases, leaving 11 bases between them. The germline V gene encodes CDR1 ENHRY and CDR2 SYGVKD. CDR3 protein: CAISAKGENQPQHF. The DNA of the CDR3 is TGTGCCATCAGTGCGAAGGGAGAGAATCAGCCCCAGCATTTT.

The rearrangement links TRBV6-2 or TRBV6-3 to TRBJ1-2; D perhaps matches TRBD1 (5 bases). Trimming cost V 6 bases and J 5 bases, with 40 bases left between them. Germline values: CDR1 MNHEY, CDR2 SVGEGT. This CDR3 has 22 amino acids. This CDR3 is CASSRLLKSSAIPRGPLYGYTF. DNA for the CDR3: TGTGCCAGCAGCCGACTTCTGAAGAGCTCGGCCATTCCCCGGGGACCCCTTTATGGCTACACCTTC.

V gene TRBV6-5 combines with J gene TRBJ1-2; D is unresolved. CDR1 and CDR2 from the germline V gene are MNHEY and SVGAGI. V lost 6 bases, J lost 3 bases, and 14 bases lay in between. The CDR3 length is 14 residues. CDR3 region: CASRGVGGHYGYTF. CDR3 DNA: TGTGCCAGCAGGGGAGTAGGCGGACACTATGGCTACACCTTC.